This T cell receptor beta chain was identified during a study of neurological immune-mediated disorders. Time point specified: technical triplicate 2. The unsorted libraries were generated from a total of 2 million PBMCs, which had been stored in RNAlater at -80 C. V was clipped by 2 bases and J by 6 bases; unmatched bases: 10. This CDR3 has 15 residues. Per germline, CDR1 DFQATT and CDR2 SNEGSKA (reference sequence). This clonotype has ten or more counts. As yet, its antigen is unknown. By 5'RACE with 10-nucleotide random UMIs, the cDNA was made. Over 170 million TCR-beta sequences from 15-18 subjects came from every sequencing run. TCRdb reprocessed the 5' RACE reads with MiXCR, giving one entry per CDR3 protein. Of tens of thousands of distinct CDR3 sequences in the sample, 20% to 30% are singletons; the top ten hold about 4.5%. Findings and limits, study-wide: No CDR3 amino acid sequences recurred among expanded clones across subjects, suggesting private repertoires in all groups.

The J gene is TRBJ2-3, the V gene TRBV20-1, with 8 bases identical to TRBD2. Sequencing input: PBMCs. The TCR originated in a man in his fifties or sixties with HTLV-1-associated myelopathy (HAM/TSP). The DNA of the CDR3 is TGCAGTGCTAGATCAAGCGGGAGAGCTACCGATACGCAGTATTTT. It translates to CSARSSGRATDTQYF.